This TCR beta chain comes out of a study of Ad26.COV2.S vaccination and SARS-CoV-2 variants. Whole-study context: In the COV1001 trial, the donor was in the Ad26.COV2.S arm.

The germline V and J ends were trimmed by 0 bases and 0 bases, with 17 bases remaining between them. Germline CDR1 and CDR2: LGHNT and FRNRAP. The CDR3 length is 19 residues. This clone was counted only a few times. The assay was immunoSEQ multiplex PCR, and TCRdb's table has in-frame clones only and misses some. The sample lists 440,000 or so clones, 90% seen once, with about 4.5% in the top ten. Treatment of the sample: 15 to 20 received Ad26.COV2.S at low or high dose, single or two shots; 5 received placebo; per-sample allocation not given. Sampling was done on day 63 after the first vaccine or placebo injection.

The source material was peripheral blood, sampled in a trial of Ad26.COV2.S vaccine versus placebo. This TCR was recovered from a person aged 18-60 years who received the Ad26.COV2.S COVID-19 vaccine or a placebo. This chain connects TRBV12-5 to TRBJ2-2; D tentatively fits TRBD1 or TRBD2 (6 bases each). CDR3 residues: CASGLVGGPSRTNTGELFF. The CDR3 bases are TGTGCTAGTGGTTTGGTAGGGGGGCCCTCTAGGACGAACACCGGGGAGCTGTTTTTT.